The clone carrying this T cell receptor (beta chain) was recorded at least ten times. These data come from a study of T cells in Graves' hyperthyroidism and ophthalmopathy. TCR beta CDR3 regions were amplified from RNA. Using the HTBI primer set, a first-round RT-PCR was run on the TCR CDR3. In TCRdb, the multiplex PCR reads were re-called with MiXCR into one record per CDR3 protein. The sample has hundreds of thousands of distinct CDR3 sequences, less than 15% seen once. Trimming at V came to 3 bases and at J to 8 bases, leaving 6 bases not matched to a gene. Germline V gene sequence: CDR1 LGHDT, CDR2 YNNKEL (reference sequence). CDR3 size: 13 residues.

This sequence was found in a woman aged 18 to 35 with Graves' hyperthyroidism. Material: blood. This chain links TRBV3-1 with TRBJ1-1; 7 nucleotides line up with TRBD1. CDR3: CASSQMWGQEAFF. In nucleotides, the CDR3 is TGTGCCAGCAGCCAGATGTGGGGACAGGAAGCTTTCTTT.